This entry is about one T cell receptor (beta chain). Its antigen specificity is not known. Base qualities are not at hand, and no much larger clone is one base apart. These data come from a study of blood T cell repertoires in COVID-19 (dated by TCRdb to 2018 to 2020). In the study overall: The collaborator samples originated in the United States, Italy and Spain and spanned the acute and convalescent phases of COVID-19. The material from the prospective study consisted of cDNA or gDNA derived from T cells, B-cell-depleted T cells, or PBMCs. Deeply sampled blood TCRbeta repertoires from subjects exposed to, actively infected with, or recovered from COVID-19 were included in the dataset. The repertoires were made available in a free public database intended to serve as a resource for research on the immune response to SARS-CoV-2. The samples were drawn from the first 160 participants of the ongoing ImmuneRACE study and from 1,254 subjects provided by 6 global collaborators. A de-identified subject ID, COVID-19 status, age in years and sex were almost always included in the sample metadata. Where available, HLA class I and class II types were obtained from metadata supplied by the sample provider rather than from assay-based typing.

Enrolling through a virtual design, the prospective study's participants ranged in age from roughly 18 to 89 years and lived across 24 United States geographic areas. In the prospective study, participants were assigned to cohorts based on the clinical history participants reported in a screening survey and a study questionnaire. In the prospective study, whole blood, serum and a nasopharyngeal or oropharyngeal swab were collected from each participant by mobile phlebotomists. Additional blood draws and questionnaires over an approximately two-month period could optionally be provided by prospective study participants. Before DNA extraction, blood samples from the prospective study were shipped at room temperature or frozen. What the authors observed across the whole study: Clinical and demographic metadata were provided uncurated, with the amount varying by source and participant.

The immunoSEQ Assay, a bias-controlled multiplex PCR, was used to amplify TCRbeta CDR3 regions from genomic DNA. Turning to the authors' computational methods: The number of nucleated cells in each sample was estimated from the amplification of reference gene primers within the assay. To quantify the absolute abundance of each unique TCRbeta CDR3 rearrangement, sequence reads were collapsed and filtered. For each sample, productive Simpson clonality was calculated as the square root of Simpson's diversity index across productive rearrangements. Not all clones reach the TCRdb copy of this immuneACCESS table, which keeps in-frame sequences only. Checked studies attribute under half of the gap to unresolved V genes and leave the rest unexplained. The DNA was the basis for D and trimming; V, J and clone size are from that table. For this sample the table gives fewer than 250,000 clones, of which 87% were detected only once. The ten most abundant clones make up 2.5% to 3% of the sample.

The sequencing input was PBMCs or T cells enriched from blood (not recorded which). The TCR originated in a woman in her 30s with acute COVID-19.

The CDR3 reads as follows: CASARVRGLTNEKLFF. The DNA reads as follows: TGTGCCAGCGCGCGGGTCAGGGGGCTAACTAATGAAAAACTGTTTTTT. The sequence joins TRBV7-9 to TRBJ1-4, with 8 bases in between that match TRBD1. According to the germline V gene (reference sequence), CDR1 reads SEHNR and CDR2 reads FQNEAQ. From the cysteine up to the phenylalanine, the CDR3 has a length of 16 residues. The entry retains the CDR3 DNA only, 48 bases that are in frame from base 1. V lost 8 bases and J lost 1 base, and the count of bases not matched to a germline gene is 9.